The clone carrying this TCR beta chain was recorded many times. What it binds is unknown. The CDR3 length is 14 residues. V gave up 0 bases and J gave up 0 bases, with 8 bases separating them. CDR1 is DFQATT, CDR2 SNEGSKA, per germline (reference sequence). The entry originates in a study of T cells in Graves' hyperthyroidism and ophthalmopathy. Overall study results and limits: The model's output predicted ophthalmopathy at a median of about 5.9 months prior to onset. Most expanded thyroid clonotypes above 0.001 also appeared in blood.

Amplified TCR beta CDR3 regions derived from RNA transcripts. The study used the HTBI primer set for a first-round RT-PCR of the TCR CDR3. Each CDR3 protein is one row after TCRdb ran MiXCR on the multiplex PCR reads. Of about half a million distinct CDR3 sequences in the sample, roughly 20% are singletons; the top ten hold 26%. The material sequenced was blood. The clonotype originates from a man between 18 and 35 years old with Graves' hyperthyroidism. V usage is TRBV20-1 and J usage is TRBJ1-1; D remains ambiguous. The CDR3 here is CSARDGELNTEAFF. The CDR3 DNA follows: TGCAGTGCTAGAGATGGGGAGCTGAACACTGAAGCTTTCTTT.